This T cell receptor (beta chain) was profiled in a study of response to subunit inactivated influenza vaccine. Points on this clonotype: Its specificity is unknown.

Study conclusions and caveats: Authors suggested few new T cells are recruited by each seasonal influenza vaccination.

There are 15 residues in the CDR3. Germline V gene sequence: CDR1 MRHNA, CDR2 SNTAGT. V was clipped by 0 bases and J by 8 bases, with 16 bases between them. TCRdb ran MiXCR on the RT-PCR reads and lists one entry per CDR3 protein. Of about half a million distinct CDR3 sequences listed, approximately 24% were seen once; the top ten hold around 1.8%. The TCR comes from a middle-aged man who received an inactivated influenza vaccine. Source: CD4+ T cells sorted from PBMCs, taken 5 days after vaccination. J is TRBJ1-2 and V is TRBV6-4; no reliable D call. CDR3 sequence reads: CASSDSVGYPLGYTF. CDR3 bases: TGTGCCAGCAGTGACTCGGTGGGCTATCCCCTGGGCTACACCTTC.